This passage covers 25 T cell receptor beta chains from one sample sequenced in a study of technical replicates of blood from a few donors. Method: immunoSEQ multiplex PCR; TCRdb's copy keeps in-frame clones and lacks some. This sample has around 79,000 clones, with around 94% found just once. Input material: T cells isolated from PBMCs. These receptors were collected from a human donor in good health.

V gene TRBV14 combines with J gene TRBJ2-1, with D possibly being TRBD1 (6 bases). This CDR3 has 15 amino acids. From germline, CDR1 is SGHDN and CDR2 FVKESK. Trimming left V 4 bases short and J 3 bases short, with 13 bases between. CDR3 DNA sequence: TGTGCCAGCAGCCGACCGGGACATAACTACAATGAGCAGTTCTTC. Amino acid sequence: CASSRPGHNYNEQFF.

The rearrangement joins TRBV7-3 to TRBJ1-1, with 8 bases identical to TRBD1. The CDR3 runs 16 residues. The germline gives CDR1 SGHTA, CDR2 FQGTGA. Trimming cost V 6 bases and J 10 bases; bases outside gene matches: 19. In DNA form, the CDR3 reads TGTGCCAGCAGTACATTTATCCAGGGGGCCCTTATTAGAGCTTTCTTT. It encodes CASSTFIQGALIRAFF.

This rearrangement joins TRBV6-1 to TRBJ2-7, with a weak D call TRBD1 (6 bases). Germline values: CDR1 MNHNS, CDR2 SASEGT. The CDR3 spans 15 residues. The V gene lost 0 bases and the J gene lost 3 bases, with 12 bases spanning the gap. This CDR3 is CASSEALTGLYEQYF. The CDR3 region has the DNA TGTGCCAGCAGTGAAGCGTTAACAGGGCTCTACGAGCAGTACTTC.

The chain is built from TRBV7-2 and TRBJ2-7, with D perhaps matching TRBD1 (5 bases). CDR1 and CDR2 (germline): SGHTA, FQGNSA. V lost 5 bases to trimming and J lost 0 bases, with 11 bases between them. The CDR3 covers 14 residues. The CDR3 bases are TGTGCCAGCAGCCTCCTGGGGCTCTCCTACGAGCAGTACTTC. It is translated as CASSLLGLSYEQYF.

The genes are TRBV5-6 and TRBJ2-4; 8 bases line up with TRBD1. This CDR3 has 11 residues. V gave up 4 bases and J gave up 10 bases; unmatched junction bases: 1. Per germline, CDR1 SGHDT and CDR2 YYEEEE. The CDR3 reads CASSQGAIQYF. The CDR3 nucleotides read TGTGCCAGCAGCCAGGGGGCTATTCAGTACTTC. Complete variable domain (other parts from reference TRBV5-6 and TRBJ2-4): DAGVTQSPTHLIKTRGQQVTLRCSPKSGHDTVSWYQQALGQGPQFIFQYYEEEERQRGNFPDRFSGHQFPNYSSELNVNALLLGDSALYLCASSQGAIQYFGAGTRLSVL.

The chain couples TRBV13 to TRBJ2-1; 10 bases match TRBD1. After removal of 5 bases from V and 8 bases from J, the junction contained 12 bases not matched to a gene. Germline V gene sequence: CDR1 PRHDT, CDR2 FYEKMQ (reference sequence). The CDR3 is 16 residues long. CDR3 bases: TGTGCCAGCAGCGAGGGAGAGGGACAGGGGCTCTATGAGCAGTTCTTC. Amino acids: CASSEGEGQGLYEQFF.

The chain combines TRBV27 with TRBJ1-5; weak D call: TRBD1 (6 bases). The CDR3 runs 15 residues. Germline lookup yields CDR1 MNHEY and CDR2 SMNVEV (reference sequence). The germline V and J ends were trimmed by 4 bases and 2 bases, with 12 bases remaining between them. Here the CDR3 DNA reads TGTGCCAGCAGTTCCTTACAGGGTGGCAATCAGCCCCAGCATTTT. Translation gives CASSSLQGGNQPQHF.

This clone was picked up one time. The chain carries TRBV4-2 and TRBJ1-3; a possible D gene is TRBD1 (5 bases). Trimming took 3 bases from V and 0 from J, leaving 12 bases between them. This CDR3 has 16 residues. Looked up from germline, CDR1 is LGHNA and CDR2 is YNFKEQ. The DNA for the CDR3 is TGTGCCAGCAGCCAGGAAACAGGTCCCTCTGGAAACACCATATATTTT. Translating gives CASSQETGPSGNTIYF.

This rearrangement joins TRBV5-5 to TRBJ1-4; the D gene is possibly TRBD1 (5 bases). Trimming shortened V by 1 base and J by 0 bases, and 13 bases separated the two germline ends. Germline values: CDR1 SGHKS, CDR2 YYEKEE (reference sequence). This CDR3 region has 17 residues. The CDR3 nucleotides read TGTGCCAGCAGCTTGAACAGGAACTATGCAACTAATGAAAAACTGTTTTTT. Translation gives CASSLNRNYATNEKLFF.

V gene TRBV5-1 combines with J gene TRBJ1-1, with D possibly matching TRBD1 (5 bases). Between the trimmed V and J ends, which lost 2 bases and 0 bases, there was a span of 8 bases. Per the germline V gene, CDR1 is SGHRS and CDR2 is YFSETQ. There are 14 residues in the CDR3. The CDR3 region is CASSFRQLNTEAFF. CDR3 bases: TGCGCCAGCAGCTTTCGACAGCTGAACACTGAAGCTTTCTTT.

Comment on this clone: The sample contains more than one DNA sequence encoding this CDR3. The rearrangement links TRBV18 to TRBJ2-7, with 11 nucleotides matching TRBD1. Germline values: CDR1 KGHSH, CDR2 LQKENI. J lost 4 bases, V lost 2 bases, and 1 base had no gene match. The CDR3 totals 14 residues. The CDR3 sequence is CASSPGQGAYEQYF. The CDR3 bases are TGTGCCAGCTCACCAGGACAGGGGGCATACGAGCAGTACTTC. The full variable domain, in which reference TRBV18 and TRBJ2-7 provide the parts outside the CDR3, is NAGVMQNPRHLVRRRGQEARLRCSPMKGHSHVYWYRQLPEEGLKFMVYLQKENIIDESGMPKERFSAEFPKEGPSILRIQQVVRGDSAAYFCASSPGQGAYEQYFGPGTRLTVT.

The V call is TRBV7-9, the J call TRBJ2-7; 7 nucleotides match TRBD1. V lost 3 bases and J lost 2; bases outside the gene matches: 4. CDR1 is SEHNR and CDR2 is FQNEAQ in the germline V gene (reference sequence). The CDR3 totals 14 residues. In DNA form, the CDR3 reads TGTGCCAGCAGCTTTCGGGACAGTCCCTACGAGCAGTACTTC. Translated: CASSFRDSPYEQYF.

The rearrangement uses TRBV5-1 and TRBJ2-7, with 12 bases matching TRBD2. V was pared by 3 bases and J by 3 bases, with 1 base of the junction left unmatched. Germline V gene sequence: CDR1 SGHRS, CDR2 YFSETQ. The CDR3 loop spans 14 amino acids. The chain's CDR3 is CASSSLAGGYEQYF. The CDR3 DNA follows: TGCGCCAGCAGCTCACTAGCGGGAGGCTACGAGCAGTACTTC.

The rearrangement uses TRBV19 and TRBJ2-5, with 8 bases identical to TRBD2. The CDR3 totals 14 residues. Germline CDR1 is LNHDA and CDR2 is SQIVND (reference sequence). The ends lost 2 bases at V and 3 bases at J; junction bases unmatched: 2. The CDR3 DNA reads as TGTGCCAGTAGTATAATACTAGCGGAAGAGACCCAGTACTTC. Residues: CASSIILAEETQYF. The whole variable domain, filled in from reference TRBV19 and TRBJ2-5, reads DGGITQSPKYLFRKEGQNVTLSCEQNLNHDAMYWYRQDPGQGLRLIYYSQIVNDFQKGDIAEGYSVSREKKESFPLTVTSAQKNPTAFYLCASSIILAEETQYFGPGTRLLVL.

The table lists this clone with a count of one. A junction boundary mismatches the germline segment, possibly from a read error. The chain carries TRBV7-7 and TRBJ2-1, with 14 bases lining up with TRBD2. The CDR3 is made up of 16 amino acids. Looked up from germline, CDR1 is SSHAT and CDR2 is FNYEAQ (reference sequence). The CDR3 spells CASSLKGTSGRNEQFF. The DNA of the CDR3 is TGTGCTAGCAGCTTAAAGGGGACTAGCGGGAGAAATGAGCAGTTCTTC.

The chain carries TRBV6-5 and TRBJ2-7, with a tentative D call TRBD2 (6 bases). V lost 5 bases to trimming and J lost 9 bases, with 14 bases between them. The CDR3 consists of 12 residues. In germline, CDR1 is MNHEY, CDR2 SVGAGI. The CDR3 protein is CASSPSGGGQYF. In DNA form, the CDR3 reads TGTGCCAGCAGTCCCTCCGGGGGTGGGCAGTACTTC.

This sequence joins TRBV19 and TRBJ1-3, with 8 nucleotides matching TRBD1. Per the germline V gene, CDR1 is LNHDA and CDR2 is SQIVND (reference sequence). CDR3 length: 15 residues. V was clipped by 7 bases and J by 3 bases; unmatched bases: 8. The CDR3, as DNA: TGTGCCAGTACGACAGGGGCTATGGATGGAAACACCATATATTTT. Residues: CASTTGAMDGNTIYF.

The V and J genes are TRBV7-9 and TRBJ2-7, with TRBD2 identical over 7 bases. The CDR3 has 14 amino acids. V lost 3 bases to trimming and J lost 5 bases; unmatched junction nucleotides: 7. Germline V gene sequence: CDR1 SEHNR, CDR2 FQNEAQ (reference sequence). CDR3 residues: CASSFGTGGNEQYF. The CDR3 coding sequence is TGTGCCAGCAGCTTTGGGACGGGGGGAAACGAGCAGTACTTC.

This chain links TRBV6-5 with TRBJ2-1; D is possibly TRBD2 (5 bases). Germline loops: CDR1 MNHEY, CDR2 SVGAGI. This CDR3 has 14 residues. The ends were cut back, 8 bases at V and 6 bases at J, with 17 bases in the middle. CDR3 nucleotides: TGTGCCAGCCGGTGGGAGAGTAGCTCCAATGAGCAGTTCTTC. Its translation is CASRWESSSNEQFF.

V and J are TRBV6-6 and TRBJ2-7; D is possibly TRBD1 (6 bases). This CDR3 has 13 amino acids. Trimming shortened V by 6 bases and J by 3 bases, and 12 bases separated the two germline ends. Germline V CDR1 and CDR2: MNHNY, SVGAGI (reference sequence). The chain's CDR3 is CASRPNRDYEQYF. CDR3 sequence (DNA): TGTGCCAGCAGACCGAACAGGGACTACGAGCAGTACTTC.

V gene TRBV11-2 combines with J gene TRBJ2-5; TRBD2 might be the D (6 bases). The ends were cut back, 2 bases at V and 2 bases at J, with 12 bases in the middle. This CDR3 is built from 15 residues. Germline V gene sequence: CDR1 SGHAT, CDR2 FQNNGV. For the CDR3, the DNA is TGTGCCAGCAGCTTATGGGCGGGGAGGCAAGAGACCCAGTACTTC. Translated, it gives CASSLWAGRQETQYF.

This sequence joins TRBV6-5 and TRBJ2-2; 8 positions match TRBD1. Germline CDR1 is MNHEY and CDR2 is SVGAGI. The CDR3 runs 14 residues. Trimming took 2 bases from V and 7 from J; bases not matched to a gene: 3. The CDR3 DNA sequence: TGTGCCAGCAGTTACCCACAGGGGGGCGGGGAGCTGTTTTTT. This gives the protein CASSYPQGGGELFF.

The CDR3 nucleotides read TGTGCCAGCAGTGGACTAGCGGCCATCTACGAGCAGTACTTC. Amino acid sequence: CASSGLAAIYEQYF. This chain uses TRBV2 with TRBJ2-7; 9 nucleotides line up with TRBD2. Per the germline V gene, CDR1 is SNHLY and CDR2 is FYNNEI. V trimming: 4 bases; J trimming: 3 bases; junction bases outside the gene matches: 4. CDR3 length: 14 residues. Together with reference TRBV2 and TRBJ2-7, the CDR3 gives the full variable domain: EPEVTQTPSHQVTQMGQEVILRCVPISNHLYFYWYRQILGQKVEFLVSFYNNEISEKSEIFDDQFSVERPDGSNFTLKIRSTKLEDSAMYFCASSGLAAIYEQYFGPGTRLTVT.

V is TRBV10-3 and J is TRBJ2-1; 8 nucleotides align to TRBD2. The V and J ends lost 4 bases and 5 bases, in that order; junction bases with no gene match: 7. Per the germline V gene, CDR1 is ENHRY and CDR2 is SYGVKD. The CDR3 sequence is 15 residues long. DNA for the CDR3: TGTGCCATCAGTGGAACCAGCGGGAGCCACAATGAGCAGTTCTTC. It is translated as CAISGTSGSHNEQFF.

The chain is built from TRBV30 and TRBJ2-7; maybe TRBD1 (5 bases). The CDR3 is 11 residues long. CDR1 and CDR2 from the germline V gene are GTSNPN and SVGIG (reference sequence). Trimming took 1 base from V and 5 from J, leaving 6 bases between them. The CDR3 protein is CAWSARDEQYF. CDR3 in DNA: TGTGCCTGGAGTGCCAGGGACGAGCAGTACTTC.